This TCR beta chain is from a study of tumor and adjacent non-tumor tissue in lung cancer. Study-level background: There were around eleven adenocarcinoma, a couple of squamous cell carcinoma and 1 small cell lung cancer cases. Aged roughly 31 to 76 years, patients included 10 men and roughly 5 women with stage I to III disease.

A note on this clonotype: Its antigen is as yet unknown. Germline is not matched at one junction end, which may reflect a read error.

The germline V gene encodes CDR1 MNHEY and CDR2 SVGAGI. The CDR3 is 14 residues long. The library came from three nested PCR rounds adapted from ARM-PCR protocols. TCRdb reanalysed the multiplex PCR reads using MiXCR and keeps one entry per CDR3 protein. The table shows about 43,000 distinct CDR3 sequences, with about three fifths occurring only once. Study results and limitations: Top 100 clones took a larger repertoire share in normal lung.

The template was RNA from unsorted bulk tissue. Distant lung tissue was collected more than 3 cm away from the tumor edge. The sequenced material came from distant non-tumor lung tissue. This TCR was recovered from a man aged 50-60 years with non-small cell lung cancer. The chain combines TRBV6-5 with TRBJ1-1; D not certain. CDR3 in DNA: TGTACCAGCAGCGGAGGACGGACCTTCACTGAAGCTTTCTTT. Translating gives CTSSGGRTFTEAFF.